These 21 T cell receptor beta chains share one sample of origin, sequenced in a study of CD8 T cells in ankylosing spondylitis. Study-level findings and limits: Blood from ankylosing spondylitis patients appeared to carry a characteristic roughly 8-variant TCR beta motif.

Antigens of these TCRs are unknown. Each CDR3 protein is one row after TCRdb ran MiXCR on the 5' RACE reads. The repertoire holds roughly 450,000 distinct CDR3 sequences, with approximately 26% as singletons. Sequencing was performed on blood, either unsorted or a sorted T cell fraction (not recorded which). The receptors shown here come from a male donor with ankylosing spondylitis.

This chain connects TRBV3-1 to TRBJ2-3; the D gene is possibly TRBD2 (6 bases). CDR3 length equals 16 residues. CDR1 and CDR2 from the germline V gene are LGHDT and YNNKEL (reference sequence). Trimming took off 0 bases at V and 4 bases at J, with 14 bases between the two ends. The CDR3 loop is CASSQDYSGSSDTQYF. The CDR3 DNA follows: TGTGCCAGCAGCCAAGATTATTCCGGGAGCTCAGATACGCAGTATTTT.

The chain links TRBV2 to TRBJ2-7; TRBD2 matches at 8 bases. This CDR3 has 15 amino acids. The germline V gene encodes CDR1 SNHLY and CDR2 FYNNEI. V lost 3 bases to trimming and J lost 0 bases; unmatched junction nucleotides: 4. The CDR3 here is CASSDKGLVSYEQYF. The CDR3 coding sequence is TGTGCCAGCAGTGACAAGGGACTAGTCTCCTACGAGCAGTACTTC.

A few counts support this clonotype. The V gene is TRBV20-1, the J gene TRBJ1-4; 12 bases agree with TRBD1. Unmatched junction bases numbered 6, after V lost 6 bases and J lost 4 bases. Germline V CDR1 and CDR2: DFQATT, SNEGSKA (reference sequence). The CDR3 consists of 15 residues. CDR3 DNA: TGCAGTGCGCCGGGACAGGGGGCTGATAATGAAAAACTGTTTTTT. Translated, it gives CSAPGQGADNEKLFF.

The CDR3 spells CAISDGAGPHEQYV. The CDR3 DNA reads TGTGCCATCAGTGATGGGGCGGGTCCACACGAGCAGTACGTC. The chain has TRBV10-3 and TRBJ2-7, with D perhaps matching TRBD1 or TRBD2 (5 bases each). V lost 3 bases and J 5 bases, leaving 14 bases between the germline ends. Germline V gene lookup returns CDR1 ENHRY and CDR2 SYGVKD. The CDR3 consists of 14 residues.

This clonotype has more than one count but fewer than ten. The CDR3 loop is CASSSGQGYPEAFF. Written as DNA, the CDR3 is TGCGCCAGCAGCTCTGGACAGGGATACCCTGAAGCTTTCTTT. This sequence joins TRBV5-1 and TRBJ1-1, with TRBD1 identical over 8 bases. Germline loops: CDR1 SGHRS, CDR2 YFSETQ. The CDR3 length is 14 residues. With 3 bases clipped from V and 6 bases from J, the junction kept 7 bases outside the gene matches.

CDR3 coding DNA: TGCGCCAGCCGTCGATTGGCCCACCAAGAGACCCAGTACTTC. As protein: CASRRLAHQETQYF. The chain links TRBV5-1 to TRBJ2-5; D call uncertain. V was cut by 7 bases and J by 0 bases, with 13 bases left in between. CDR3 length: 14 residues. The germline gives CDR1 SGHRS, CDR2 YFSETQ.

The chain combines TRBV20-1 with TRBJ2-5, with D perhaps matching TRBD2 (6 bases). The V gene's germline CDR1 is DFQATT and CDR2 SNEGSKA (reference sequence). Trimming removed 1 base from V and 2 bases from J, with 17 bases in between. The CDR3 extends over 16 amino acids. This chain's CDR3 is CSARVPGLAPQETQYF. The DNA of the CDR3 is TGCAGTGCTAGAGTCCCTGGGCTAGCGCCTCAAGAGACCCAGTACTTC.

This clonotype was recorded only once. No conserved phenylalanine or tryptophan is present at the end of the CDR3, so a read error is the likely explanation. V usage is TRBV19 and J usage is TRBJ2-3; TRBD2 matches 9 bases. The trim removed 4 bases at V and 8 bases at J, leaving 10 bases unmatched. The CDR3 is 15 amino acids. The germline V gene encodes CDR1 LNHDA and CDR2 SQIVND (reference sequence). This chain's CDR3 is CASSTAPLTSGTQYL. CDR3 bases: TGTGCCAGTAGTACCGCCCCCTTGACTAGCGGTACGCAGTATCTT.

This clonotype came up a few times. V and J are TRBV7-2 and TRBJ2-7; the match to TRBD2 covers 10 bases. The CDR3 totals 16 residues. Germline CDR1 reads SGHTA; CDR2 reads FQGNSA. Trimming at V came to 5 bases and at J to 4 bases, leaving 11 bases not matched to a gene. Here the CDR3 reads CASSLSIPSGGYEQYF. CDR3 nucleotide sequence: TGTGCCAGCAGCCTTAGCATCCCTAGCGGGGGATACGAGCAGTACTTC.

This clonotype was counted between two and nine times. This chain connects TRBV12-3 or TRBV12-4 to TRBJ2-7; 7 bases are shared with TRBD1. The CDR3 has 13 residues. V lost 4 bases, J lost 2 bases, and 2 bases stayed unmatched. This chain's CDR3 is CASSYGTAYEQYV. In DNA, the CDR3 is TGTGCCAGCAGTTACGGGACAGCCTACGAGCAGTACGTC.

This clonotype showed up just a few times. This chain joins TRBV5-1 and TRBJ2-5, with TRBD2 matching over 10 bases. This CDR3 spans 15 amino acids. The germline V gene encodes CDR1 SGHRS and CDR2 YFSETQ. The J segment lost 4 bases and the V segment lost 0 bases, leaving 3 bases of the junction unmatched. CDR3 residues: CASSLVSSGRETQYF. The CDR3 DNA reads TGCGCCAGCAGCTTGGTCTCTAGCGGGAGAGAGACCCAGTACTTC.

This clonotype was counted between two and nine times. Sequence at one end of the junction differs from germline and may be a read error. The CDR3 here is CSARGISGDEKLFF. The CDR3 nucleotides are TGCAGTGCCAGAGGGATTTCGGGCGACGAAAAACTGTTTTTT. The V and J genes are TRBV20-1 and TRBJ1-4; no definite D call. The CDR3 length is 14 residues. Germline V gene lookup returns CDR1 DFQATT and CDR2 SNEGSKA (reference sequence).

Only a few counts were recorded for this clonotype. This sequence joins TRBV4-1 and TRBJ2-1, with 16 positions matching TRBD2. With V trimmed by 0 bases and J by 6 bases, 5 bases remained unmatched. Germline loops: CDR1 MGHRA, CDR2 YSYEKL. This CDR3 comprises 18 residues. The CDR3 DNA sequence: TGCGCCAGCAGCCAAGATTGGGGACTAGCGGGAGGGGCCAATGAGCAGTTCTTC. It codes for CASSQDWGLAGGANEQFF.

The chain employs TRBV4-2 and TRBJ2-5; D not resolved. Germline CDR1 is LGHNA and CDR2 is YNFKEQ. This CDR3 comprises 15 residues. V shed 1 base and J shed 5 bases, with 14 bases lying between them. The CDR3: CASSQGKEAWETQYF. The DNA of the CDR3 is TGTGCCAGCAGCCAAGGGAAGGAAGCGTGGGAGACCCAGTACTTC.

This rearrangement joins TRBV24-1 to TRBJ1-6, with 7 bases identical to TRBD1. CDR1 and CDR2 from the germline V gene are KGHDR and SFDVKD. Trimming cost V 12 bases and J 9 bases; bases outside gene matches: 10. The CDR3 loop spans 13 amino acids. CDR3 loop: CAPAGTACSPLHF. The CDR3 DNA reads TGTGCCCCGGCCGGGACAGCATGTTCACCCCTCCACTTT.

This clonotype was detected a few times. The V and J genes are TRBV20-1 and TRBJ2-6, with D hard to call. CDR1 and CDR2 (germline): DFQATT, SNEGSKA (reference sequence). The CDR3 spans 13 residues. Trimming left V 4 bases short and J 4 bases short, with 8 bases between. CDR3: CSATQNGANVLTF. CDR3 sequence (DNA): TGCAGTGCTACCCAGAACGGGGCCAACGTCCTGACTTTC.

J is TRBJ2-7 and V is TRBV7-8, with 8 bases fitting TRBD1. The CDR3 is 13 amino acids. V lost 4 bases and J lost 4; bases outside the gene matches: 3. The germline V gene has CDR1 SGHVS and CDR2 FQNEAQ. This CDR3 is CASSWDRLYEQYV. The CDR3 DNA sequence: TGTGCCAGCAGCTGGGACAGGTTGTACGAGCAGTACGTC.

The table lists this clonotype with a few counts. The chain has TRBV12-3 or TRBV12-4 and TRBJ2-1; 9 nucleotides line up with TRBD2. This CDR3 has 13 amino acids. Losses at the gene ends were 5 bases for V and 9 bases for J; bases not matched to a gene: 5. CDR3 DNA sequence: TGTGCCAGCAGTATGGGACTAGCCGGTGAGCAGTTCTTC. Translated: CASSMGLAGEQFF.

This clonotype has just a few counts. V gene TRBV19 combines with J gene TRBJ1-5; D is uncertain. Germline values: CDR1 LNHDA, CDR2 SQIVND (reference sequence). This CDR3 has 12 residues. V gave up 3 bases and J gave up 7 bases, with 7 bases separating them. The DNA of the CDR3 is TGTGCCAGTAGTATTCGGGGACAGCCCCAGCATTTT. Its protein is CASSIRGQPQHF.

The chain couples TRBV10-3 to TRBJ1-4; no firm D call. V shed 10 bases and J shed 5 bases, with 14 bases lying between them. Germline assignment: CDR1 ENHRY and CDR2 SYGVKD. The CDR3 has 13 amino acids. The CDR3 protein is CATVADLNEKLFF. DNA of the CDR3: TGTGCCACCGTTGCGGACTTGAATGAAAAACTGTTTTTT.

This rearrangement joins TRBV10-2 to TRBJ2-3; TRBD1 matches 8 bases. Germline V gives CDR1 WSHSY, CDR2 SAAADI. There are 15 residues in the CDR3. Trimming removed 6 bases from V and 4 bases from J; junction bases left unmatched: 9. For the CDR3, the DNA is TGCGCCAGCAGACCCGGACAGGGCGGCCCAGATACGCAGTATTTT. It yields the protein CASRPGQGGPDTQYF.